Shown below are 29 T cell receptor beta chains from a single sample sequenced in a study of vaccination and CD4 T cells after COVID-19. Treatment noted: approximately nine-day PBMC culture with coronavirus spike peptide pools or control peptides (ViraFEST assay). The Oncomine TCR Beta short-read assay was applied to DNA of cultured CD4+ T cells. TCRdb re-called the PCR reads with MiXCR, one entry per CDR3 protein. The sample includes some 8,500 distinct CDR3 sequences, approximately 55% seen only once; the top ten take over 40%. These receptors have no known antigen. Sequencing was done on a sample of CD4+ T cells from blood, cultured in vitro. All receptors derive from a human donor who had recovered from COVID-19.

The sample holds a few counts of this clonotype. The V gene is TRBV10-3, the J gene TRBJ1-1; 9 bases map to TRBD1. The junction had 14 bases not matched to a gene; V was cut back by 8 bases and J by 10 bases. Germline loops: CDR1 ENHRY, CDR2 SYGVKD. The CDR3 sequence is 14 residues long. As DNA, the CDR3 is TGTGCCATCGGTCGGACAGGGGTTAATGAAGGAGCTTTCTTT. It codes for CAIGRTGVNEGAFF.

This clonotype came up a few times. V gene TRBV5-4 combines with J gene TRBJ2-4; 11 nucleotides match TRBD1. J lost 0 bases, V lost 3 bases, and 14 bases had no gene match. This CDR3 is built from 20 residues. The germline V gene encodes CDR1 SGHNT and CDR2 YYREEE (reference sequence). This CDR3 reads CASSYLYGQGAILAKNIQYF. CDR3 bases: TGTGCCAGCAGCTATCTATACGGACAGGGGGCGATATTAGCCAAAAACATTCAGTACTTC.

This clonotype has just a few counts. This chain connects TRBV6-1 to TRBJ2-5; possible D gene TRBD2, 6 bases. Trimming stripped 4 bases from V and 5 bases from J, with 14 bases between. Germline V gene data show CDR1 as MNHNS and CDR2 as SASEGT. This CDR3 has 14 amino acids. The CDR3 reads CASSGRLGAETQYF. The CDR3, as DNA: TGTGCCAGCAGTGGGAGACTAGGCGCGGAGACCCAGTACTTC.

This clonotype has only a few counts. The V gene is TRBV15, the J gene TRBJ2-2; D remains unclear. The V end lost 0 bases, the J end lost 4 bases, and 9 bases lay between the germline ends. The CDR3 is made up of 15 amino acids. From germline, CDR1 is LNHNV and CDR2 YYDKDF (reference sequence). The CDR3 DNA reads TGTGCCACCAGCAGAGATATAGCCAGCACCGGGGAGCTGTTTTTT. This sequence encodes CATSRDIASTGELFF.

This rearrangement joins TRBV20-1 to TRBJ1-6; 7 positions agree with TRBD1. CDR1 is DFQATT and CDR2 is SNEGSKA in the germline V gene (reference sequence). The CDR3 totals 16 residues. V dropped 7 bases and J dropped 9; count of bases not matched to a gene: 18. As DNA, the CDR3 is TGCAGTGTTGCAGGGAAGGGGGCGGCGATCAGTTCACCCCTCCACTTT. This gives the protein CSVAGKGAAISSPLHF.

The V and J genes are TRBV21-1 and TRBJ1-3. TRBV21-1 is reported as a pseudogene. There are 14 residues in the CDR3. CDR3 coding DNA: TGTGCCAGCAGCAAGGGGAGGCACGGAAACACCATATATTTT. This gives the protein CASSKGRHGNTIYF.

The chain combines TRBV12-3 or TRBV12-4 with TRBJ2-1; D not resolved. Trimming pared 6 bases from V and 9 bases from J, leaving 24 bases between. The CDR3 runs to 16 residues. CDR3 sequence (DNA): TGTGCCAGCAGCCCGAGTTTCCGATCATCCGGTCGTGAGCAGTTCTTC. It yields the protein CASSPSFRSSGREQFF.

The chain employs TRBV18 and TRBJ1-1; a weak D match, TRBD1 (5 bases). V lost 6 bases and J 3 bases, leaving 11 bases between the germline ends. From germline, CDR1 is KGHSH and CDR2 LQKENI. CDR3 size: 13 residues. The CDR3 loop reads CASSLRDDTEAFF. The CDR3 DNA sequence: TGTGCCAGCTCGCTGAGGGACGACACTGAAGCTTTCTTT.

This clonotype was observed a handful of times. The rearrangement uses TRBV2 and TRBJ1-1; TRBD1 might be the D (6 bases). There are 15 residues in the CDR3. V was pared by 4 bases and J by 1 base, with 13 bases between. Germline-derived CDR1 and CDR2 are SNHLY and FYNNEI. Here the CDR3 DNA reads TGTGCCAGCAGTGGACAGGCCACTGGGAACACTGAAGCTTTCTTT. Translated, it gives CASSGQATGNTEAFF.

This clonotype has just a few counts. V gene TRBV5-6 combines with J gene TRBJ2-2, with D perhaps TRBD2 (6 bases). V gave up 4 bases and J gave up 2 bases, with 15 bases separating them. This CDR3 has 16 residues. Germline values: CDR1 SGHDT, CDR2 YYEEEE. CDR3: CASSAGLVTNTGELFF. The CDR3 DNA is TGTGCCAGCAGCGCGGGATTAGTGACTAACACCGGGGAGCTGTTTTTT.

Here the CDR3 DNA reads TGTGCCAGCAGCGTGACTAGCCCCTACAATGAGCAGTTCTTC. Translating gives CASSVTSPYNEQFF. The chain links TRBV9 to TRBJ2-1; TRBD2 matches at 7 bases. Germline assignment: CDR1 SGDLS and CDR2 YYNGEE. CDR3 length: 14 amino acids. V lost 2 bases, J lost 2 bases, and 1 base stayed unmatched.

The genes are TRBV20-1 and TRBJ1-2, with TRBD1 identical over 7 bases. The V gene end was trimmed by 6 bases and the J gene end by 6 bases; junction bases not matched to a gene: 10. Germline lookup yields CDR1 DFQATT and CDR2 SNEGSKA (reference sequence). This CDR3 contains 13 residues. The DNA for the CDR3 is TGCAGTGCGGGTACAGGGACAGAGAATGGCTACACCTTC. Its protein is CSAGTGTENGYTF.

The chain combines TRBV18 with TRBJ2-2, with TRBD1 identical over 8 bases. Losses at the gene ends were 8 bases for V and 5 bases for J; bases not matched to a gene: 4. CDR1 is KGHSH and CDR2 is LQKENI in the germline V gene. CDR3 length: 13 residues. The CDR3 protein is CASTGQGTGELFF. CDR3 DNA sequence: TGTGCCAGCACCGGACAGGGAACCGGGGAGCTGTTTTTT. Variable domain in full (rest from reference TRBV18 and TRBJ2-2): NAGVMQNPRHLVRRRGQEARLRCSPMKGHSHVYWYRQLPEEGLKFMVYLQKENIIDESGMPKERFSAEFPKEGPSILRIQQVVRGDSAAYFCASTGQGTGELFFGEGSRLTVL.

The DNA for the CDR3 is TGTGCCAGCAGTCCCACGGGAAGGAGAAACACCATATATTTT. Translating gives CASSPTGRRNTIYF. This chain joins TRBV11-2 and TRBJ1-3; D not resolved. CDR1 is SGHAT, CDR2 FQNNGV, per germline. The CDR3 sequence is 14 residues long. Trimming removed 6 bases at V and 5 bases at J, with 14 bases between.

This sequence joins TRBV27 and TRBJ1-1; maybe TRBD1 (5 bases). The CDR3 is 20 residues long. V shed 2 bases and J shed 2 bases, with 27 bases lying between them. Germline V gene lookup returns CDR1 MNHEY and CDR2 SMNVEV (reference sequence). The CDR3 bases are TGTGCCAGCAGTTTAATTCGGCTGCTTGGCAGTGGGGCGGCAAACACTGAAGCTTTCTTT. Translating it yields CASSLIRLLGSGAANTEAFF.

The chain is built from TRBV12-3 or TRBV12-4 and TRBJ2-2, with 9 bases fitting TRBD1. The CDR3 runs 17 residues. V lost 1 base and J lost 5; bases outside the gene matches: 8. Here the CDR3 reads CASSLGGTGLGTGELFF. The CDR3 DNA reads TGTGCCAGCAGTTTAGGGGGGACAGGGCTAGGGACCGGGGAGCTGTTTTTT.

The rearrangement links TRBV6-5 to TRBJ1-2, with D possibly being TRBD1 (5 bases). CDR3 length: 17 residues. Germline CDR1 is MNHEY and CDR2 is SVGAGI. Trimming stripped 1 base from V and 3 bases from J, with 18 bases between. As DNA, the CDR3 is TGTGCCAGCAGTTACTTAGCGGACCGGCAGGGCGACTATGGCTACACCTTC. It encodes CASSYLADRQGDYGYTF.

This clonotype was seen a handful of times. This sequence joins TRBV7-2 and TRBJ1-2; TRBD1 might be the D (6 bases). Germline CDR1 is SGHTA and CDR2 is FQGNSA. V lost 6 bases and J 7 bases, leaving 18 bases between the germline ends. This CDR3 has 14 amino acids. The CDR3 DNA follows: TGTGCCAGCAGTTGGGACATGAGGGAGGGTGGCTACACCTTC. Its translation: CASSWDMREGGYTF.

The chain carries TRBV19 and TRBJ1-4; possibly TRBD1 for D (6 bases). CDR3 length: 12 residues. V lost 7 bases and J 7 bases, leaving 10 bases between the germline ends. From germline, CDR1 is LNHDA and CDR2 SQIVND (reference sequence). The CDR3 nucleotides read TGTGCCAGTATGGGGGCGGCTGAAAAACTGTTTTTT. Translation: CASMGAAEKLFF.

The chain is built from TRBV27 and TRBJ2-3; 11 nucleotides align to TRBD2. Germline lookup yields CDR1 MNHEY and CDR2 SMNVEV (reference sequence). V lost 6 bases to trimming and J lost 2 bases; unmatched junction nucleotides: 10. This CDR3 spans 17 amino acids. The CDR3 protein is CASRRGLAGGLTDTQYF. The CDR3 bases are TGTGCCAGCAGAAGAGGGCTAGCGGGGGGACTCACAGATACGCAGTATTTT.

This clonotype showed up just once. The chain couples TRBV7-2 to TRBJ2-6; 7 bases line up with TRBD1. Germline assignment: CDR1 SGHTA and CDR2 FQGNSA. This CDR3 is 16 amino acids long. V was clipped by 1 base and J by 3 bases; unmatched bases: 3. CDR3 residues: CASSLGQGVGANVLTF. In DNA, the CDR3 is TGTGCCAGCAGCTTAGGACAGGGAGTTGGGGCCAACGTCCTGACTTTC.

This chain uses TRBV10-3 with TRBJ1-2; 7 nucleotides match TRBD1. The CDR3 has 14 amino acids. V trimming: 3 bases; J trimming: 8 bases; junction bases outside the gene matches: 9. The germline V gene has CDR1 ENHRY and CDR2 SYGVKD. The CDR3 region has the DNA TGTGCCATCAGTGAATTGACCGGGACAGTAGGCTACACCTTC. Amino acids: CAISELTGTVGYTF.

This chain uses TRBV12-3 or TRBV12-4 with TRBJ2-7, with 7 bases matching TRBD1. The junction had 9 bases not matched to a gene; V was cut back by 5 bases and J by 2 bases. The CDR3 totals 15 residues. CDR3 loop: CASSPPRTGPYEQYF. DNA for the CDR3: TGTGCCAGCAGTCCCCCAAGGACAGGCCCCTACGAGCAGTACTTC.

The CDR3 sequence is CASSEGWETEAFF. CDR3 sequence (DNA): TGTGCCAGCTCGGAGGGTTGGGAAACTGAAGCTTTCTTT. This sequence joins TRBV18 and TRBJ1-1; D is ambiguous. Germline assignment: CDR1 KGHSH and CDR2 LQKENI. The V gene lost 6 bases and the J gene lost 5 bases, with 13 bases spanning the gap. The CDR3 is 13 amino acids.

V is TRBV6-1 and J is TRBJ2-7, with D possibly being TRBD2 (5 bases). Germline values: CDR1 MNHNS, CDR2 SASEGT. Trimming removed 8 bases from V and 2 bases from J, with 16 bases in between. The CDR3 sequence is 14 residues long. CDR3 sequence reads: CASASQRGAYEQYF. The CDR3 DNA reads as TGTGCCAGCGCGTCTCAACGGGGTGCCTACGAGCAGTACTTC.

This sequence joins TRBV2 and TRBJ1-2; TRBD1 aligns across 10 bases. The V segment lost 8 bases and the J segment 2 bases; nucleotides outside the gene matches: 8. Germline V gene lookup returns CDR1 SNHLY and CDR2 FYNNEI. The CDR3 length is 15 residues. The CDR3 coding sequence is TGTGCCAGCTCTAGGGGACAGGGGCAAAACTATGGCTACACCTTC. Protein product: CASSRGQGQNYGYTF.

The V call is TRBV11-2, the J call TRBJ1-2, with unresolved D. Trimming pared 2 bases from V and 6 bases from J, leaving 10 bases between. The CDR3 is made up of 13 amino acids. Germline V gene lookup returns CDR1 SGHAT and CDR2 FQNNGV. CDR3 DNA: TGTGCCAGCAGCTTATTCAGGTCGGATGGCTACACCTTC. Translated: CASSLFRSDGYTF.

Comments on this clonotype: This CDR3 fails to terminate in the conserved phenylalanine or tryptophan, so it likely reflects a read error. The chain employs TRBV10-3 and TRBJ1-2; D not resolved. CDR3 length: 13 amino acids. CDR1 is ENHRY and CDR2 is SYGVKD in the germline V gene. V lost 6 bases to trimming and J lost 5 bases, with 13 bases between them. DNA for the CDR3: TGTGCCATCAGGGATGGGAAGTTGTATGGCTACACCCTC. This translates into CAIRDGKLYGYTL.

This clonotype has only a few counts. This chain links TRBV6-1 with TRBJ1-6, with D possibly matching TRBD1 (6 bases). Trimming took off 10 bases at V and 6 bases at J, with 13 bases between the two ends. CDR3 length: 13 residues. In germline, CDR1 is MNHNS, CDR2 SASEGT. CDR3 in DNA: TGTGCCATCCAGGGGACTGGTAATTCACCCCTCCACTTT. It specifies CAIQGTGNSPLHF.